The 3 T cell receptor beta chains below were found in one sample sequenced in a study of blood T cell repertoires in COVID-19. Repertoires were generated with immunoSEQ multiplex PCR, while TCRdb's copy carries only in-frame clones and drops some. The profile shows 200,000 to 300,000 clones, about 85% of them singletons. Sequenced: peripheral blood. Source of these receptors: a woman aged 60 to 75 with active or convalescent COVID-19.

V usage is TRBV5-8 and J usage is TRBJ1-2; weak D call: TRBD1 (6 bases). The V gene's germline CDR1 is SGHTS and CDR2 YDEGEE. V dropped 1 base and J dropped 6 bases, with 7 bases sitting between them. This CDR3 has 12 amino acids. The CDR3 DNA follows: TGTGCCAGCAGCTTGAGGGGGAATGGCTACACCTTC. Translated, it gives CASSLRGNGYTF.

The chain joins TRBV5-6 to TRBJ2-1; possible D gene TRBD1, 6 bases. The CDR3 contains 14 residues. The germline gives CDR1 SGHDT, CDR2 YYEEEE. Trimming stripped 6 bases from V and 2 bases from J, with 12 bases between. The chain's CDR3 is CASKQGDAYNEQFF. CDR3 nucleotide sequence: TGTGCCAGCAAACAGGGTGATGCCTACAATGAGCAGTTCTTC.

This clone has only a few counts. V and J are TRBV2 and TRBJ2-7; possible D gene TRBD1, 5 bases. The V and J ends lost 4 bases and 2 bases respectively, with 9 bases between them. Germline V gene lookup returns CDR1 SNHLY and CDR2 FYNNEI. The CDR3 covers 13 residues. CDR3 sequence (DNA): TGTGCCAGCAGTGCGACAGTCACCTACGAGCAGTACGTC. It specifies CASSATVTYEQYV.